These 14 T cell receptor beta chains share one sample of origin, sequenced in a study of response to subunit inactivated influenza vaccine. TCRdb reanalysed the RT-PCR reads using MiXCR and keeps one entry per CDR3 protein. The table shows 500,000 to 550,000 distinct CDR3 sequences, with under 25% occurring only once. The same specimen was also included in a second study, on T cells expressing NK-cell markers. That study adds: 5'RACE template switching with UMIs produced the TCR beta cDNA.

The sequencing here drew on CD4+ T cells sorted from PBMCs, taken less than 13 days after vaccination. Receptor source: a man over 45 who received an inactivated influenza vaccine.

This clonotype was seen only a few times. The J gene is TRBJ2-3, the V gene TRBV10-3; D is uncertain. The CDR3 sequence is 13 residues long. The V end was cut by 10 bases, the J end by 3 bases, with 14 bases between. Germline values: CDR1 ENHRY, CDR2 SYGVKD. CDR3 amino acids: CASLGGATDTQYF. Written as DNA, the CDR3 is TGTGCCAGCCTCGGCGGTGCGACAGATACGCAGTATTTT.

The rearrangement links TRBV5-4 to TRBJ2-7; D tentatively reads TRBD1 or TRBD2 (5 bases each). This CDR3 is built from 13 residues. The V end was cut by 5 bases, the J end by 3 bases, with 12 bases between. Germline V lookup: CDR1 SGHNT, CDR2 YYREEE (reference sequence). The CDR3 sequence is CASSWDGNYEQYF. CDR3 DNA: TGTGCCAGCAGTTGGGACGGAAACTACGAGCAGTACTTC.

The gene calls are TRBV7-2 and TRBJ1-6, with a weak D call TRBD1 (5 bases). Germline loops: CDR1 SGHTA, CDR2 FQGNSA. Between the trimmed V and J ends, which lost 5 bases and 8 bases, there was a span of 19 bases. This CDR3 has 16 amino acids. For the CDR3, the DNA is TGTGCCAGCAGCATCAACCCGGGACTCTTCTATTCACCCCTCCACTTT. It is translated as CASSINPGLFYSPLHF.

This clonotype has ten or more counts. This chain links TRBV10-3 with TRBJ2-1, with D unresolved. CDR1 ENHRY and CDR2 SYGVKD come from the germline V gene. V lost 2 bases and J 6 bases, leaving 8 bases between the germline ends. The CDR3 consists of 13 residues. CDR3: CAISEEVANEQFF. CDR3 nucleotide sequence: TGTGCCATCAGTGAGGAGGTAGCCAATGAGCAGTTCTTC.

This clonotype has a handful of counts. The genes are TRBV5-6 and TRBJ2-7, with D possibly called TRBD1 or TRBD2 (5 bases each). The CDR3 consists of 13 residues. The V gene lost 3 bases and the J gene lost 2 bases, with 9 bases spanning the gap. Germline CDR1 and CDR2: SGHDT and YYEEEE. This CDR3 is CASSSGPPYEQYF. DNA of the CDR3: TGTGCCAGCAGCTCGGGACCGCCCTACGAGCAGTACTTC.

This clonotype was counted a few times. The chain carries TRBV5-1 and TRBJ2-7, with D possibly being TRBD1 or TRBD2 (5 bases each). The CDR3 runs to 13 residues. Germline V CDR1 and CDR2: SGHRS, YFSETQ. V was trimmed by 0 bases and J by 10 bases, leaving 14 bases between them. The CDR3 loop is CASSLAGRGDQYF. Written as DNA, the CDR3 is TGCGCCAGCAGCTTGGCGGGTAGGGGAGATCAGTACTTC.

This clonotype was found a few times. The rearrangement joins TRBV12-3 or TRBV12-4 to TRBJ1-1; the D is unclear. V lost 5 bases and J lost 5, with 15 bases in between. The CDR3 spans 14 residues. CDR3 coding DNA: TGTGCCAGCAGTCGACTGGACGGGTTGACTGAAGCTTTCTTT. It codes for CASSRLDGLTEAFF.

The rearrangement uses TRBV11-2 and TRBJ2-1, with 7 positions matching TRBD2. Germline CDR1 is SGHAT and CDR2 is FQNNGV. This CDR3 is 15 amino acids long. Losses at the gene ends were 2 bases for V and 5 bases for J; bases not matched to a gene: 6. The CDR3 spells CASSLREGLNNEQFF. In DNA, the CDR3 is TGTGCCAGCAGCTTAAGGGAGGGGCTAAACAATGAGCAGTTCTTC.

This clonotype was picked up a small number of times. This sequence joins TRBV20-1 and TRBJ1-5; a weak D match, TRBD1 (5 bases). The CDR3 runs to 14 residues. Germline V CDR1 and CDR2: DFQATT, SNEGSKA (reference sequence). V was shortened by 4 bases and J by 9 bases, with 19 bases between the two germline ends. The CDR3 sequence is CSAKDTGPNGPQHF. CDR3 sequence (DNA): TGCAGTGCTAAGGACACCGGCCCCAATGGGCCCCAGCATTTT.

The sample holds one count of this clonotype. The chain has TRBV20-1 and TRBJ2-2; 7 bases agree with TRBD1. This CDR3 is built from 13 residues. Germline CDR1 and CDR2: DFQATT and SNEGSKA (reference sequence). The trim removed 4 bases at V and 3 bases at J, leaving 2 bases unmatched. Written as DNA, the CDR3 is TGCAGTGCTACACAGGGGTACACCGGGGAGCTGTTTTTT. It specifies CSATQGYTGELFF.

The chain is built from TRBV4-1 and TRBJ2-1; D unclear. Germline V lookup: CDR1 MGHRA, CDR2 YSYEKL. The germline V and J ends were trimmed by 1 base and 0 bases, with 13 bases remaining between them. The CDR3 runs 17 residues. The DNA for the CDR3 is TGCGCCAGCAGCCAAGTGAAGGGCCTGAGCTCCTACAATGAGCAGTTCTTC. Amino acid sequence: CASSQVKGLSSYNEQFF.

This clonotype was detected only a few times. This chain joins TRBV15 and TRBJ2-3; TRBD2 matches 7 bases. Germline assignment: CDR1 LNHNV and CDR2 YYDKDF (reference sequence). Trimming at V came to 7 bases and at J to 5 bases, leaving 6 bases not matched to a gene. The CDR3 length is 13 residues. DNA for the CDR3: TGTGCCACCACCCCTGGCGGGGGAGATACGCAGTATTTT. This codes for CATTPGGGDTQYF.

Only a few counts were recorded for this clonotype. The chain has TRBV7-9 and TRBJ2-5; D not certain. The CDR3 contains 14 residues. Germline V lookup: CDR1 SEHNR, CDR2 FQNEAQ (reference sequence). Trimming removed 1 base at V and 1 base at J, with 7 bases between. As DNA, the CDR3 is TGTGCCAGCAGCTTAGTTCCCACCCAAGAGACCCAGTACTTC. As protein: CASSLVPTQETQYF.

This clonotype has just a few counts. This chain uses TRBV4-3 with TRBJ2-3; maybe TRBD2 (7 bases). Germline V gene sequence: CDR1 LGHNA, CDR2 YSLEER. Trimming stripped 0 bases from V and 1 base from J, with 14 bases between. The CDR3 sequence is 17 residues long. The DNA of the CDR3 is TGCGCCAGCAGCCAAGATTTTAGGGGGAGGGGCACAGATACGCAGTATTTT. Translating gives CASSQDFRGRGTDTQYF.